Following are 4 T cell receptor beta chains from one sample sequenced in a study of blood T cell repertoires in COVID-19. TCRdb keeps only in-frame clones here, not all; method: immunoSEQ multiplex PCR. The sample includes more than 70,000 clones, around 84% of them seen just once. Specimen: peripheral blood. These receptors were obtained from an elderly woman in a cohort sampled during active or convalescent COVID-19.

The chain has TRBV30 and TRBJ2-3; D not resolved. The V gene lost 1 base and the J gene lost 3 bases, with 11 bases spanning the gap. Germline assignment: CDR1 GTSNPN and CDR2 SVGIG (reference sequence). The CDR3 is 14 residues long. In nucleotides, the CDR3 is TGTGCCTGGAGTGAAGCCCTTTCGACAGATACGCAGTATTTT. Protein product: CAWSEALSTDTQYF. Combining the CDR3 with reference TRBV30 and TRBJ2-3 gives the whole variable domain SQTIHQWPATLVQPVGSPLSLECTVEGTSNPNLYWYRQAAGRGLQLLFYSVGIGQISSEVPQNLSASRPQDRQFILSSKKLLLSDSGFYLCAWSEALSTDTQYFGPGTRLTVL.

The chain carries TRBV5-6 and TRBJ2-3; tentatively, D is TRBD2 (5 bases). The V gene lost 4 bases and the J gene lost 8 bases, with 11 bases spanning the gap. Germline CDR1 reads SGHDT; CDR2 reads YYEEEE. The CDR3 length is 12 residues. The CDR3 bases are TGTGCCAGCAGCCTTGGGAGTGGTACGCAGTATTTT. The encoded protein is CASSLGSGTQYF.

This clone was counted a few times. The chain recombines TRBV29-1 with TRBJ1-1; the match to TRBD1 covers 7 bases. J was trimmed by 1 base and V by 4 bases; bases with no gene match: 9. This CDR3 region has 15 residues. In germline, CDR1 is SQVTM, CDR2 ANQGSEA. CDR3 sequence (DNA): TGCAGCGTTGGGGGGCAGGGGGTTAGGAACACTGAAGCTTTCTTT. It translates to CSVGGQGVRNTEAFF.

This clone was recorded only once. The chain joins TRBV10-3 to TRBJ1-2, with 8 bases matching TRBD1. V shed 5 bases, J shed 8 bases, and the junction held 4 bases outside the gene matches. There are 12 residues in the CDR3. CDR1 is ENHRY and CDR2 is SYGVKD in the germline V gene. The CDR3 spells CAISQGQVGYTF. Written as DNA, the CDR3 is TGTGCCATCAGTCAGGGACAGGTGGGCTACACCTTC.